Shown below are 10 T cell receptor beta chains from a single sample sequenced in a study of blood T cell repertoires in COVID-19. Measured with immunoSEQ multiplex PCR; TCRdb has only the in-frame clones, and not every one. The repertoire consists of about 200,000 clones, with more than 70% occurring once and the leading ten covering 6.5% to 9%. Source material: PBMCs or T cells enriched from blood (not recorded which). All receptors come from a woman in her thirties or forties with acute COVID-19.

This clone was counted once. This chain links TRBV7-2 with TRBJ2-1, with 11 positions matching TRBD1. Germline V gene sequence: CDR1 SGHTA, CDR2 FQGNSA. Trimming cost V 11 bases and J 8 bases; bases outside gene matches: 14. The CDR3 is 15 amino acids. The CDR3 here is CASRRGQGVMDEQFF. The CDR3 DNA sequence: TGTGCCTCAAGACGGGGACAGGGGGTAATGGATGAGCAGTTCTTC. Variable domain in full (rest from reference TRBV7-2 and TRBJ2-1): GAGVSQSPSNKVTEKGKDVELRCDPISGHTALYWYRQSLGQGLEFLIYFQGNSAPDKSGLPSDRFSAERTGGSVSTLTIQRTQQEDSAVYLCASRRGQGVMDEQFFGPGTRLTVL.

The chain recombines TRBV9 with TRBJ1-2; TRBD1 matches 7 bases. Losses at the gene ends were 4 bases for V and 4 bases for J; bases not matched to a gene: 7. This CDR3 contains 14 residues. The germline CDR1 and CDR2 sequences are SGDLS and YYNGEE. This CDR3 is CASSPGQKVYGYTF. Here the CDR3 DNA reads TGTGCCAGCAGCCCGGGACAGAAGGTCTATGGCTACACCTTC.

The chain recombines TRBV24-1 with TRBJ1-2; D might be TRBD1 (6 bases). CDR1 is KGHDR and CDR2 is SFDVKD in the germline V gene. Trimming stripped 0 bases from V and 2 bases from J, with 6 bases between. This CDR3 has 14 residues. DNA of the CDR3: TGTGCCACCAGTGATTTGACAGGGAACTATGGCTACACCTTC. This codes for CATSDLTGNYGYTF.

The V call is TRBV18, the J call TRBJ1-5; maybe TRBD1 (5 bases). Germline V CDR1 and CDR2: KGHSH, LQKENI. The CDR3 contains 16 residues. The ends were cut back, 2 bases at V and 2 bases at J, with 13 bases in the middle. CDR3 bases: TGTGCCAGCTCACCATTGGGCGGGGGTCGCAATCAGCCCCAGCATTTT. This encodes CASSPLGGGRNQPQHF.

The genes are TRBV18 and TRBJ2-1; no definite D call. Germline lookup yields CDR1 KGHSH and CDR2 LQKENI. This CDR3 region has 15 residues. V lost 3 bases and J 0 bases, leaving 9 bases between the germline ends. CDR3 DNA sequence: TGTGCCAGCTCACCGGGCCACTCCTCCTACAATGAGCAGTTCTTC. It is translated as CASSPGHSSYNEQFF.

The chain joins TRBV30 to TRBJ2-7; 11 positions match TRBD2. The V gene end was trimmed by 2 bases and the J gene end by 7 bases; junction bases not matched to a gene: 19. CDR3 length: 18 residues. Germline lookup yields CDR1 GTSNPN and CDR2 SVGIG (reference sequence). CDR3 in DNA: TGTGCCTGGAGTCGAAGGACTAGCGGGTTTCGTTTCACCTTGGAGCAGTACTTC. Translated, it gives CAWSRRTSGFRFTLEQYF.

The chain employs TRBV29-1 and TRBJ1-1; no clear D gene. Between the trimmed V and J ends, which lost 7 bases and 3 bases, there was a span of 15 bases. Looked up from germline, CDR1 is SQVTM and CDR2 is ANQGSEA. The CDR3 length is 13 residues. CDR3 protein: CSARLSPDTEAFF. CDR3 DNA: TGCAGCGCCCGACTCAGCCCAGACACTGAAGCTTTCTTT.

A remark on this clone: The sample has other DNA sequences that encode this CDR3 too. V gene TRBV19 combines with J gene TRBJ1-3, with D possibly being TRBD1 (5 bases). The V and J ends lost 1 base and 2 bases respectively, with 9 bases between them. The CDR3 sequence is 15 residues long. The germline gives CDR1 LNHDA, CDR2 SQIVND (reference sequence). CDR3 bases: TGTGCCAGTAGTATAGGCGCGGGACCTGGAAACACCATATATTTT. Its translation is CASSIGAGPGNTIYF.

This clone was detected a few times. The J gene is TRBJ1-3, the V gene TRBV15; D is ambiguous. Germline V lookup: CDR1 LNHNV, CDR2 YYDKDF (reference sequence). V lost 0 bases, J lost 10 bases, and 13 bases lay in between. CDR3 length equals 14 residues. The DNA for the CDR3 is TGTGCCACCAGCAGAGATCGGCGGGAAAAGACCATATATTTT. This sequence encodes CATSRDRREKTIYF.

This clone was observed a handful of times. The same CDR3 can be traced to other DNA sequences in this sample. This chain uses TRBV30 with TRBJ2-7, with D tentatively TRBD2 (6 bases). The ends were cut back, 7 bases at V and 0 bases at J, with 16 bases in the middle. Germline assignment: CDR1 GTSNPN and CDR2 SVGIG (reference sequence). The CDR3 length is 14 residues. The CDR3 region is CASGGTLSSYEQYF. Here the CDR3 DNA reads TGTGCCTCCGGCGGGACCCTCAGCTCCTACGAGCAGTACTTC.